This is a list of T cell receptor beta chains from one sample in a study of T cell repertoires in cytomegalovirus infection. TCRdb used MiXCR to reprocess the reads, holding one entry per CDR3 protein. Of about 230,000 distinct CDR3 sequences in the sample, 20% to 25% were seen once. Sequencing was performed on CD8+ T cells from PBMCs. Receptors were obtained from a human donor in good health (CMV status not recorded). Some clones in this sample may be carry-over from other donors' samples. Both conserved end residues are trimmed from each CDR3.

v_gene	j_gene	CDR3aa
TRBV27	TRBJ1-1	ASSLDRAGEAF
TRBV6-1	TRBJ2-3	ASSRQAFTDTQY
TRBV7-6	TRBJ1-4	ASSLNPEDRNEKLF
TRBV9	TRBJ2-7	ASSPPTGAYEQY
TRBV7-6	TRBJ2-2	ASGGGTGELL
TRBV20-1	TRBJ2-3	SGGGATSTDTQY
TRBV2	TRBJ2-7	ASHGTLSSYEQY
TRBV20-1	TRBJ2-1	SVRSFQGGSNEQF
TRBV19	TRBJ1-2	ASSIGGWGYGYT
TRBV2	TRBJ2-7	ASRQGALQY
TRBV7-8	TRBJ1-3	ASSPTAGVGNTIY
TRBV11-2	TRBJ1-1	ASSLTSGHLGSTEAF
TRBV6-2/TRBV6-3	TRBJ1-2	ASSSWRSANYGYT
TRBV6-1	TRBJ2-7	ASSEGRGGPYEQY
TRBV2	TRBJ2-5	ASRRIGGERETQY
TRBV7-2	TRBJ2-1	ASSLASFSGGATDEQF
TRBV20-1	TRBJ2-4	SARTFDRGSKNIQY
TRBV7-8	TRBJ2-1	ASSPQGYYNEQF
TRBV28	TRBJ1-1	ASTPAGFYTEAF
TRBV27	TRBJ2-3	ASGRGSTDTQY
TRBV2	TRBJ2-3	ASVTEISGPDTQY
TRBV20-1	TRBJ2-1	SARQTGGIYIYEQF
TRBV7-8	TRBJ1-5	ASSLAGRVLNQPQH
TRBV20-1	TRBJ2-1	SARGLAGRSEQF
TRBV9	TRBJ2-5	ASSAGLALQETQY
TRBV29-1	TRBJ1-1	SVGGRSEWFGEAF
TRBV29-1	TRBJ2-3	SVGRVTDTQY
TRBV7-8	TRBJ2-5	ASSLGTGTETQY
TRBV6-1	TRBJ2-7	ASSLTTGNYEQY
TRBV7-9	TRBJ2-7	ASSLSLAGLYGEQY
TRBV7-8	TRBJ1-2	ASSLGTANNYGYT
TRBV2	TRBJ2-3	ASSEKGDTDTQY
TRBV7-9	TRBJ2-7	ASSPTLLPYEQY
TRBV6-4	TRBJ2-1	ASSAGGRYNEQF
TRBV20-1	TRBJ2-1	SAHSGDLPYNEQF
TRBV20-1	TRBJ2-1	SARDLTGGSYNEQF
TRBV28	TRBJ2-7	ASSPPWRPYEQY
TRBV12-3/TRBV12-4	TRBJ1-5	ASSPAGRGPESGNQPQH
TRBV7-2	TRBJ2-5	ASSLNDGGGAGETQY
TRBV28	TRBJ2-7	ASSLDGLYEQY
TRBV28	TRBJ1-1	ASSIQGFTEAF
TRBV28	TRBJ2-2	ASSFGAGDTGELF
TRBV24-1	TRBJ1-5	ATSRTGSNQPQH
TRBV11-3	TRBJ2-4	ASSFRRLAKNIQY
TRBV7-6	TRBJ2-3	ASSPVGVGPDTQY